Below, 14 T cell receptor beta chains from the same sample are listed, as sequenced in a study of beta chain features in type 1 diabetes. Study-wide points: Shortening that was moderate but significant affected the TCRB CDR3s of Type 1 diabetes patients in all four CD4+ subsets.

Expressed TCRB transcripts were sequenced because the entire RNA isolate underwent reverse transcription. Only in-frame clones appear in the TCRdb table, and some are missing; sequencing was by immunoSEQ multiplex PCR. The data hold 500,000 to 650,000 clones, with around 12% observed a single time. Their target antigens are unknown. The specimen was naive CD4+ T cells from blood. The source is a man in his thirties or forties with type 1 diabetes.

The CDR3 sequence: CASSGQTGPSGNTIYF. The CDR3 DNA is TGTGCCAGCAGTGGACAGACAGGGCCCTCTGGAAACACCATATATTTT. The rearrangement uses TRBV2 and TRBJ1-3; 7 bases map to TRBD1. Germline trimming cut 4 bases from V and 0 bases from J; bases unmatched to any gene: 6. The germline CDR1 and CDR2 sequences are SNHLY and FYNNEI. CDR3 length: 16 amino acids.

This clone was observed once. This chain joins TRBV18 and TRBJ2-7, with 9 bases lining up with TRBD1. Germline CDR1 reads KGHSH; CDR2 reads LQKENI. The CDR3 is 15 residues long. Unmatched junction bases numbered 4, after V lost 0 bases and J lost 4 bases. Here the CDR3 reads CASSPPGGTGYEQYF. The CDR3 DNA reads TGTGCCAGCTCACCACCGGGCGGGACAGGGTACGAGCAGTACTTC.

The chain is built from TRBV2 and TRBJ2-7, with 10 nucleotides matching TRBD1. The CDR3 covers 17 residues. Looked up from germline, CDR1 is SNHLY and CDR2 is FYNNEI. J was trimmed by 5 bases and V by 6 bases; bases with no gene match: 16. The CDR3 DNA sequence: TGTGCCAGCAGGGGACGAACGGGGGGACAGGGGATACACGAGCAGTACTTC. This encodes CASRGRTGGQGIHEQYF.

The chain recombines TRBV19 with TRBJ2-1; 8 bases fit TRBD1. There are 14 residues in the CDR3. V gave up 3 bases and J gave up 9 bases; unmatched junction bases: 7. In germline, CDR1 is LNHDA, CDR2 SQIVND (reference sequence). The CDR3 bases are TGTGCCAGTAGTATCGGGACAGGCCCCGGTGAGCAGTTCTTC. It translates to CASSIGTGPGEQFF.

This clone came up a few times. At one end the junction does not follow the germline gene, possibly because of a read error. J is TRBJ1-4 and V is TRBV7-7; D gene ambiguous. The CDR3 is made up of 14 amino acids. CDR1 and CDR2 (germline): SSHAT, FNYEAQ (reference sequence). CDR3 residues: CASSLGPGKEKLFF. CDR3 DNA sequence: TGTGCTAGCAGCTTAGGCCCGGGGAAGGAAAAACTGTTTTTT. Drawing the rest from reference TRBV7-7 and TRBJ1-4, the complete variable domain is GAGVSQSPRYKVTKRGQDVTLRCDPISSHATLYWYQQALGQGPEFLTYFNYEAQPDKSGLPSDRFSAERPEGSISTLTIQRTEQRDSAMYRCASSLGPGKEKLFFGSGTQLSVL.

There are a few counts of this clone. The CDR3 region has the DNA TGTGCCAGCAGTCGTGGGGACTCCATGAACACTGAAGCTTTCTTT. It specifies CASSRGDSMNTEAFF. The J gene is TRBJ1-1, the V gene TRBV6-6; D is possibly TRBD1 (5 bases). The CDR3 length is 15 residues. Looked up from germline, CDR1 is MNHNY and CDR2 is SVGAGI (reference sequence). V was trimmed by 5 bases and J by 0 bases, leaving 13 bases between them.

Only a few counts were recorded for this clone. This rearrangement joins TRBV27 to TRBJ1-2; D is ambiguous. The CDR3 extends over 12 amino acids. The V gene lost 4 bases and the J gene lost 8 bases, with 11 bases spanning the gap. In germline, CDR1 is MNHEY, CDR2 SMNVEV (reference sequence). CDR3 residues: CASSSPMAGYTF. CDR3 in DNA: TGTGCCAGCAGTTCCCCGATGGCCGGCTACACCTTC.

The chain joins TRBV29-1 to TRBJ1-1; the match to TRBD1 covers 8 bases. The CDR3 extends over 14 amino acids. Germline CDR1 reads SQVTM; CDR2 reads ANQGSEA. Unmatched junction bases numbered 7, after V lost 6 bases and J lost 1 base. The DNA for the CDR3 is TGCAGCGTGACGACAGGGGCAGGGAACACTGAAGCTTTCTTT. It yields the protein CSVTTGAGNTEAFF.

This chain joins TRBV9 and TRBJ2-3; D may match TRBD1 or TRBD2 (5 bases each). Germline values: CDR1 SGDLS, CDR2 YYNGEE. With 7 bases removed from V and 2 bases from J, the gap between germline ends came to 14 bases. The CDR3 sequence is 14 residues long. The CDR3 reads CASGRGRTTDTQYF. The DNA for the CDR3 is TGTGCCAGCGGCCGGGGCCGCACCACAGATACGCAGTATTTT.

In its sample, this clone was seen a few times. The chain couples TRBV14 to TRBJ1-1; 10 nucleotides match TRBD1. The V gene's germline CDR1 is SGHDN and CDR2 FVKESK. With V trimmed by 1 base and J by 10 bases, 6 bases remained unmatched. The CDR3 covers 14 residues. This chain's CDR3 is CASSQVTGGSGAFF. CDR3 DNA: TGTGCCAGCAGCCAAGTGACAGGGGGCAGTGGAGCTTTCTTT.

Only a few counts were recorded for this clone. This chain links TRBV4-3 with TRBJ1-6; 7 bases match TRBD1. CDR1 is LGHNA, CDR2 YSLEER, per germline. V gave up 0 bases and J gave up 8 bases; unmatched junction bases: 7. The CDR3 is made up of 16 amino acids. The CDR3 nucleotides are TGCGCCAGCAGCCAAGATTTTGGAGGGGGCCATTCACCCCTCCACTTT. Protein sequence: CASSQDFGGGHSPLHF.

Only a few counts were recorded for this clone. V and J are TRBV10-3 and TRBJ2-2, with TRBD1 matching 7 bases. Unmatched junction bases numbered 3, after V lost 11 bases and J lost 3 bases. This CDR3 comprises 12 residues. CDR1 and CDR2 (germline): ENHRY, SYGVKD. The CDR3: CASTGDTGELFF. DNA for the CDR3: TGTGCCTCAACAGGGGACACCGGGGAGCTGTTTTTT.

This chain links TRBV9 with TRBJ2-5; D gene unclear. From germline, CDR1 is SGDLS and CDR2 YYNGEE. CDR3 length equals 14 residues. V was cut by 4 bases and J by 4 bases, with 14 bases left in between. The CDR3 nucleotides read TGTGCCAGCAGCCCGGACCCCGATGTAGAGACCCAGTACTTC. This translates into CASSPDPDVETQYF.

This clone was seen a handful of times. The J gene is TRBJ2-5, the V gene TRBV29-1, with 8 positions matching TRBD1. The CDR3 sequence is 12 residues long. Trimming at V came to 6 bases and at J to 4 bases, leaving 4 bases not matched to a gene. Per the germline V gene, CDR1 is SQVTM and CDR2 is ANQGSEA. For the CDR3, the DNA is TGCAGCGTGGACAGGGTGGCAGAGACCCAGTACTTC. Protein: CSVDRVAETQYF.